This T cell receptor beta chain was observed in a study of T cells in Graves' hyperthyroidism and ophthalmopathy. The wider study: At the time of initial diagnosis and before any treatment, peripheral blood was collected.

CDR1 and CDR2 (germline): MNHEY, SVGAGI. There are 17 residues in the CDR3. The V gene lost 0 bases and the J gene lost 0 bases, with 11 bases spanning the gap. Regarding the study as a whole: Blood held most thyroid clonotypes expanded above 0.001 frequency. Separating ophthalmopathy from stable hyperthyroidism was achieved by a 13 V-J model.

Amplification yielded TCR beta CDR3 regions, with RNA transcripts as the source. With the HTBI primer set, the TCR CDR3 went through a first round of RT-PCR. TCRdb recomputed calls from the multiplex PCR reads with MiXCR, one row per CDR3 protein. The top ten clones hold about 20% of a sample with 370,000 or so distinct CDR3 sequences, approximately 13% of them seen once. As concerns this clonotype: Its antigen remains unidentified.

This TCR derives from a man younger than 40 with Graves' hyperthyroidism that later progressed to Graves' ophthalmopathy. The sequenced sample consisted of blood. The chain employs TRBV6-5 and TRBJ2-2; perhaps TRBD1 as D (6 bases). The CDR3 here is CASSYSDRRSNTGELFF. The CDR3 DNA follows: TGTGCCAGCAGTTACTCTGACAGGCGTTCGAACACCGGGGAGCTGTTTTTT.